The 15 T cell receptor beta chains in this list originate from one sample, sequenced in a study of CD4 T cells in relation to SARS-CoV-2 and coronaviruses. Before the COVID-19 pandemic, during about 2010-2018, CD4+ T cells were taken from unexposed donors. After about 11 days of culture, CD4+ T cells were isolated. These TCRs' antigens remain unknown. Only in-frame clones appear in the TCRdb table, and some are missing; sequencing was by immunoSEQ multiplex PCR. Among nearly 25,000 clones listed, roughly 70% were seen once. Sequenced material: CD4+ T cells from PBMCs, cultured in vitro. All receptors derive from a human donor in good health.

This chain uses TRBV18 with TRBJ1-1; perhaps TRBD1 as D (5 bases). CDR1 is KGHSH, CDR2 LQKENI, per germline. V lost 3 bases, J lost 0 bases, and 8 bases lay in between. The CDR3 contains 14 residues. CDR3 amino acids: CASSPTVMNTEAFF. DNA for the CDR3: TGTGCCAGCTCACCGACAGTTATGAACACTGAAGCTTTCTTT. The entire variable domain, with the rest obtained from reference TRBV18 and TRBJ1-1, is as follows: NAGVMQNPRHLVRRRGQEARLRCSPMKGHSHVYWYRQLPEEGLKFMVYLQKENIIDESGMPKERFSAEFPKEGPSILRIQQVVRGDSAAYFCASSPTVMNTEAFFGQGTRLTVV.

This chain links TRBV27 with TRBJ2-5; TRBD1 agrees at 7 bases. V was clipped by 0 bases and J by 4 bases; unmatched bases: 5. The germline V gene has CDR1 MNHEY and CDR2 SMNVEV (reference sequence). CDR3 length: 15 residues. In DNA, the CDR3 is TGTGCCAGCAGTTTATCTTGGCACAGGGGAGAGACCCAGTACTTC. It encodes CASSLSWHRGETQYF.

The V gene is TRBV30, the J gene TRBJ1-3, with D possibly matching TRBD1 (5 bases). The V gene lost 0 bases and the J gene lost 1 base, with 16 bases spanning the gap. The germline CDR1 and CDR2 sequences are GTSNPN and SVGIG (reference sequence). The CDR3 length is 17 residues. Written as DNA, the CDR3 is TGTGCCTGGAGTGTACGATGGGGGGTAGAATCTGGAAACACCATATATTTT. Its translation is CAWSVRWGVESGNTIYF.

The gene calls are TRBV6-6 and TRBJ1-2; 8 positions match TRBD1. From germline, CDR1 is MNHNY and CDR2 SVGAGI (reference sequence). The CDR3 loop spans 14 amino acids. V gave up 5 bases and J gave up 8 bases; unmatched junction bases: 10. The CDR3 region is CASSRGGTGGGYTF. CDR3 in DNA: TGTGCCAGCAGTCGGGGGGGGACAGGCGGAGGCTACACCTTC.

The rearrangement joins TRBV11-2 to TRBJ2-5, with D unclear. The V end was cut by 0 bases, the J end by 4 bases, with 6 bases between. CDR1 is SGHAT and CDR2 is FQNNGV in the germline V gene. This CDR3 has 13 amino acids. CDR3 amino acids: CASSLEVGETQYF. CDR3 DNA sequence: TGTGCCAGCAGCTTAGAAGTAGGAGAGACCCAGTACTTC.

This chain connects TRBV19 to TRBJ2-7, with TRBD1 as a possible D gene (5 bases). Germline V lookup: CDR1 LNHDA, CDR2 SQIVND (reference sequence). Trimming left V 0 bases short and J 2 bases short, with 14 bases between. The CDR3 length is 16 residues. In nucleotides, the CDR3 is TGTGCCAGTAGTATAGATCATACGACAGCCGCCTACGAGCAGTACTTC. This translates into CASSIDHTTAAYEQYF.

The chain links TRBV24-1 to TRBJ1-3; the D is unclear. Germline V gene sequence: CDR1 KGHDR, CDR2 SFDVKD. Trimming stripped 3 bases from V and 3 bases from J, with 8 bases between. There are 14 residues in the CDR3. The CDR3 DNA reads TGTGCCACCAGTGATCGGACGGTTGGAAACACCATATATTTT. Protein product: CATSDRTVGNTIYF.

This chain connects TRBV7-9 to TRBJ1-2, with D perhaps matching TRBD1 (5 bases). CDR1 and CDR2 (germline): SEHNR, FQNEAQ (reference sequence). CDR3 length: 13 amino acids. V was trimmed by 3 bases and J by 4 bases, leaving 9 bases between them. CDR3 sequence reads: CASSFGGSYGYTF. CDR3 nucleotide sequence: TGTGCCAGCAGCTTCGGGGGAAGCTATGGCTACACCTTC.

The V and J genes are TRBV4-1 and TRBJ2-5; a possible D gene is TRBD2 (5 bases). In germline, CDR1 is MGHRA, CDR2 YSYEKL. The germline V and J ends were trimmed by 8 bases and 0 bases, with 19 bases remaining between them. The length of the CDR3 is 16 residues. The CDR3 DNA reads as TGCGCCAGCGTTGACCTGGGGAGCCGGCACCAAGAGACCCAGTACTTC. It yields the protein CASVDLGSRHQETQYF.

The genes are TRBV10-3 and TRBJ2-6, with D maybe TRBD1 (5 bases). The germline V gene encodes CDR1 ENHRY and CDR2 SYGVKD. The CDR3 runs 13 residues. V was shortened by 8 bases and J by 2 bases, with 7 bases between the two germline ends. The CDR3 loop is CAIAGTGANVLTF. The CDR3, as DNA: TGTGCCATCGCAGGGACTGGGGCCAACGTCCTGACTTTC.

Only a few counts were recorded for this clone. The rearrangement joins TRBV14 to TRBJ1-1; 9 bases align to TRBD1. Germline V gene lookup returns CDR1 SGHDN and CDR2 FVKESK. V shed 4 bases and J 5 bases; nucleotides not matched to a gene: 17. The CDR3 totals 18 residues. CDR3 sequence reads: CASSPFTGGLGAITEAFF. CDR3 DNA sequence: TGTGCCAGCAGCCCTTTCACAGGGGGCCTTGGGGCGATTACTGAAGCTTTCTTT.

The rearrangement uses TRBV6-6 and TRBJ2-3; no clear D. Trimming pared 4 bases from V and 0 bases from J, leaving 8 bases between. The CDR3 runs 14 residues. The germline V gene has CDR1 MNHNY and CDR2 SVGAGI (reference sequence). The CDR3 reads CASSWGASTDTQYF. The CDR3 DNA reads TGTGCCAGCAGTTGGGGTGCTAGCACAGATACGCAGTATTTT.

DNA for the CDR3: TGTGCCAGCAGTTTATGGGGGGCAGGGGGCTACGAGCAGTACTTC. Protein sequence: CASSLWGAGGYEQYF. V usage is TRBV27 and J usage is TRBJ2-7; a possible D gene is TRBD1 (7 bases). This CDR3 has 15 residues. The V end lost 1 base, the J end lost 3 bases, and 13 bases lay between the germline ends. The germline gives CDR1 MNHEY, CDR2 SMNVEV (reference sequence).

The chain recombines TRBV27 with TRBJ2-2; TRBD2 matches 9 bases. Looked up from germline, CDR1 is MNHEY and CDR2 is SMNVEV (reference sequence). The CDR3 is made up of 17 amino acids. V lost 4 bases to trimming and J lost 5 bases; unmatched junction nucleotides: 11. CDR3 nucleotide sequence: TGTGCCAGCAGTTACCAAGGGAGACTAGCGGTGACCGGGGAGCTGTTTTTT. The encoded protein is CASSYQGRLAVTGELFF.

This clone was seen only a few times. The chain uses TRBV15 and TRBJ2-7; D might be TRBD1 (5 bases). Germline V gene lookup returns CDR1 LNHNV and CDR2 YYDKDF (reference sequence). This CDR3 has 15 residues. The V and J ends lost 0 bases and 3 bases respectively, with 12 bases between them. CDR3 nucleotides: TGTGCCACCAGCAGAGATCCCACAGGCGTCTACGAGCAGTACTTC. Translating gives CATSRDPTGVYEQYF. Variable domain in full (rest from reference TRBV15 and TRBJ2-7): DAMVIQNPRYQVTQFGKPVTLSCSQTLNHNVMYWYQQKSSQAPKLLFHYYDKDFNNEADTPDNFQSRRPNTSFCFLDIRSPGLGDTAMYLCATSRDPTGVYEQYFGPGTRLTVT.